This paragraph covers one T cell receptor beta chain sequence. The sample originates from a study of blood T cell repertoires in COVID-19. This table comes from immunoSEQ multiplex PCR, and its TCRdb copy is limited to in-frame clones, with some not included. Among about 330,000 clones, about 90% were seen once, and the ten largest hold roughly 1%. V lost 4 bases, J lost 11 bases, and 14 bases lay in between. This CDR3 is 12 amino acids long. This TCR came from a woman aged 30 to 39 who had recovered from COVID-19. The sequencing sample was made of PBMCs or T cells enriched from blood (not recorded which). This rearrangement joins TRBV12-3 or TRBV12-4 to TRBJ1-2, with D unresolved. The CDR3 nucleotides are TGTGCCAGCAGTTATCGGTCAGGTATTTACACCTTC. Translating gives CASSYRSGIYTF.